These 24 T cell receptor beta chains were all obtained from the same sample, sequenced in a study of response to subunit inactivated influenza vaccine. TCRdb called the RT-PCR reads again in MiXCR, with one record for every CDR3 protein. Of about 500,000 distinct CDR3 sequences listed, 16% are singletons. The specimen comprised CD4+ T cells sorted from PBMCs, sampled roughly 24 months after vaccination. Receptor source: a man between 50 and 69 years old who received an inactivated influenza vaccine.

The chain links TRBV29-1 to TRBJ1-5, with 7 bases fitting TRBD1. Germline loops: CDR1 SQVTM, CDR2 ANQGSEA. V lost 6 bases and J lost 4; bases outside the gene matches: 6. The CDR3 runs to 13 residues. The chain's CDR3 is CSVGTALNQPQHF. The DNA for the CDR3 is TGCAGCGTCGGGACAGCCTTAAATCAGCCCCAGCATTTT.

The chain joins TRBV28 to TRBJ1-2; D uncertain. The CDR3 contains 13 residues. V lost 2 bases and J lost 1, with 5 bases in between. CDR1 and CDR2 from the germline V gene are MDHEN and SYDVKM. The CDR3 loop reads CASSLVLNYGYTF. The DNA for the CDR3 is TGTGCCAGCAGTTTAGTCCTTAACTATGGCTACACCTTC.

This clonotype turned up a few times. The chain couples TRBV3-1 to TRBJ2-4; perhaps TRBD1 as D (5 bases). Germline assignment: CDR1 LGHDT and CDR2 YNNKEL (reference sequence). V lost 1 base, J lost 8 bases, and 18 bases lay in between. This CDR3 is 16 amino acids long. CDR3 DNA sequence: TGTGCCAGCAGCCAAGGGATAGGCCAGGGATTGGACATTCAGTACTTC. Translation gives CASSQGIGQGLDIQYF.

This chain connects TRBV20-1 to TRBJ2-3; D not resolved. CDR1 and CDR2 (germline): DFQATT, SNEGSKA (reference sequence). CDR3 length: 14 amino acids. V was clipped by 3 bases and J by 4 bases, with 14 bases between them. The CDR3 region has the DNA TGCAGTGCTAGTAAGCCTCCCCTCCCAGATACGCAGTATTTT. Protein product: CSASKPPLPDTQYF.

V is TRBV20-1 and J is TRBJ1-1, with D perhaps matching TRBD1 (6 bases). CDR1 is DFQATT, CDR2 SNEGSKA, per germline (reference sequence). V was clipped by 7 bases and J by 3 bases, with 15 bases between them. The CDR3 length is 13 residues. As DNA, the CDR3 is TGCAGTGTCGCAAGGGACACCTACACTGAAGCTTTCTTT. Its translation is CSVARDTYTEAFF.

The chain carries TRBV5-8 and TRBJ2-6; D gene ambiguous. V was cut by 4 bases and J by 0 bases, with 14 bases left in between. Germline assignment: CDR1 SGHTS and CDR2 YDEGEE. CDR3 length: 17 amino acids. The CDR3 sequence: CASSRARLSSGANVLTF. The CDR3 bases are TGTGCCAGCAGCCGGGCCAGATTGAGCTCTGGGGCCAACGTCCTGACTTTC.

This clonotype was detected only a few times. The chain carries TRBV6-1 and TRBJ1-4; no definite D call. Germline V gene lookup returns CDR1 MNHNS and CDR2 SASEGT. V lost 2 bases and J lost 11, with 9 bases in between. CDR3 length: 12 amino acids. The CDR3 bases are TGTGCCAGCAGTGAAAATGGTGATAAACTGTTTTTT. This translates into CASSENGDKLFF.

This clonotype appeared a few times. J is TRBJ1-2 and V is TRBV9, with D tentatively TRBD1 (5 bases). This CDR3 comprises 14 residues. Trimming shortened V by 0 bases and J by 5 bases, and 11 bases separated the two germline ends. CDR1 and CDR2 from the germline V gene are SGDLS and YYNGEE. The CDR3 region is CASSVDQGWYGYTF. The DNA of the CDR3 is TGTGCCAGCAGCGTAGATCAGGGTTGGTATGGCTACACCTTC.

The chain joins TRBV10-3 to TRBJ2-5, with a possible D match to TRBD2 (5 bases). The germline V and J ends were trimmed by 0 bases and 4 bases, with 15 bases remaining between them. This CDR3 is 16 amino acids long. The germline V gene encodes CDR1 ENHRY and CDR2 SYGVKD. This CDR3 reads CAISESRFTRSETQYF. Written as DNA, the CDR3 is TGTGCCATCAGTGAGTCCCGGTTTACTAGATCAGAGACCCAGTACTTC.

The CDR3 DNA is TGTGCCAACAGAGGACAGGGGGGAGGATTTCAGCCCCAGCATTTT. Translated, it gives CANRGQGGGFQPQHF. The J gene is TRBJ1-5, the V gene TRBV6-2 or TRBV6-3, with 10 bases lining up with TRBD1. CDR3 size: 15 residues. Per germline, CDR1 MNHEY and CDR2 SVGEGT. After removal of 10 bases from V and 6 bases from J, the junction contained 12 bases not matched to a gene.

This clonotype was recorded at least ten times. This chain uses TRBV10-3 with TRBJ2-7; D may be TRBD1 (6 bases). The CDR3 sequence is 15 residues long. V was pared by 0 bases and J by 2 bases, with 11 bases between. Germline V gives CDR1 ENHRY, CDR2 SYGVKD. CDR3 loop: CAISESAGAAYEQYF. The CDR3 DNA is TGTGCCATCAGTGAGTCGGCAGGGGCAGCCTACGAGCAGTACTTC.

Concerning this clonotype: A read error may be the cause here, since a much bigger clone is one base away. The rearrangement links TRBV5-1 to TRBJ2-7; 9 positions agree with TRBD1. Germline V gene sequence: CDR1 SGHRS, CDR2 YFSETQ. After removal of 0 bases from V and 3 bases from J, the junction contained 1 base not matched to a gene. The CDR3 has 14 residues. The CDR3 coding sequence is TGCGCCAGCAGCTTGGAGGACAGGGGCTACGAGCAGTACTTC. The encoded protein is CASSLEDRGYEQYF.

V usage is TRBV20-1 and J usage is TRBJ2-3; D could derive from TRBD1 or TRBD2 (5 bases each). V was shortened by 6 bases and J by 0 bases, with 10 bases between the two germline ends. Germline values: CDR1 DFQATT, CDR2 SNEGSKA (reference sequence). The CDR3 runs 13 residues. DNA for the CDR3: TGCAGTGCCGGGACGGCTAGCACAGATACGCAGTATTTT. Translation gives CSAGTASTDTQYF.

This chain uses TRBV27 with TRBJ2-3; possibly TRBD1 or TRBD2 for D (5 bases each). The CDR3 runs to 16 residues. The germline V gene encodes CDR1 MNHEY and CDR2 SMNVEV (reference sequence). V lost 0 bases and J 2 bases, leaving 12 bases between the germline ends. The CDR3 loop reads CASSLSPGTLTDTQYF. DNA of the CDR3: TGTGCCAGCAGTTTATCCCCCGGGACCCTCACAGATACGCAGTATTTT.

This clonotype appeared a single time. The chain is built from TRBV20-1 and TRBJ2-5; no firm D call. Trimming took 2 bases from V and 0 from J, leaving 19 bases between them. The CDR3 length is 17 residues. Germline V gene lookup returns CDR1 DFQATT and CDR2 SNEGSKA (reference sequence). DNA of the CDR3: TGCAGTGCTAGAACTCCTTCATTTTTGCTCGACCAAGAGACCCAGTACTTC. Residues: CSARTPSFLLDQETQYF.

This clonotype came up a few times. V and J are TRBV15 and TRBJ2-7; D gene ambiguous. Trimming took off 3 bases at V and 4 bases at J, with 7 bases between the two ends. The CDR3 spans 12 residues. Germline CDR1 LNHNV, CDR2 YYDKDF (reference sequence). CDR3 in DNA: TGTGCCACCAGCAGTGGACCTTACGAGCAGTACTTC. Amino acid sequence: CATSSGPYEQYF.

The V gene is TRBV24-1, the J gene TRBJ2-3; D call uncertain. V shed 1 base and J shed 10 bases, with 8 bases lying between them. This CDR3 is built from 12 residues. From germline, CDR1 is KGHDR and CDR2 SFDVKD. CDR3 nucleotide sequence: TGTGCCACCAGTGATTTACTCAGTCCGCAGTATTTT. Translation: CATSDLLSPQYF.

This sequence joins TRBV6-5 and TRBJ1-1; a weak D match, TRBD1 (6 bases). V was cut by 0 bases and J by 3 bases, with 14 bases left in between. The CDR3 covers 16 residues. Germline CDR1 reads MNHEY; CDR2 reads SVGAGI. As DNA, the CDR3 is TGTGCCAGCAGTTACTCAAAGACAGGTCCTTACACTGAAGCTTTCTTT. Residues: CASSYSKTGPYTEAFF.

As DNA, the CDR3 is TGCGCCAGCAGCCAGACCCGGGGTACAACTAATGAAAAACTGTTTTTT. Translating gives CASSQTRGTTNEKLFF. The J gene is TRBJ1-4, the V gene TRBV4-3; D is unclear. The length of the CDR3 is 16 residues. The germline V gene encodes CDR1 LGHNA and CDR2 YSLEER. V shed 3 bases and J shed 0 bases, with 11 bases lying between them.

The gene calls are TRBV20-1 and TRBJ2-5; no clear D gene. The CDR3 extends over 13 amino acids. V lost 0 bases, J lost 5 bases, and 10 bases lay in between. Germline V gene lookup returns CDR1 DFQATT and CDR2 SNEGSKA (reference sequence). This chain's CDR3 is CSARDKGWETQYF. The CDR3 DNA is TGCAGTGCTAGAGATAAAGGGTGGGAGACCCAGTACTTC.

The V gene is TRBV15, the J gene TRBJ1-5; D is possibly TRBD1 (6 bases). The germline gives CDR1 LNHNV, CDR2 YYDKDF (reference sequence). The CDR3 is 13 residues long. Trimming took 7 bases from V and 3 from J, leaving 10 bases between them. The CDR3 sequence is CATKDRLNQPQHF. The CDR3 DNA follows: TGTGCCACCAAGGACAGACTCAATCAGCCCCAGCATTTT.

V and J are TRBV7-2 and TRBJ1-2; TRBD1 matches 7 bases. J was trimmed by 5 bases and V by 1 base; bases with no gene match: 4. CDR3 length: 14 amino acids. The V gene's germline CDR1 is SGHTA and CDR2 FQGNSA. CDR3 DNA: TGTGCCAGCAGCTTAGTAGGGGGCGGGTATGGCTACACCTTC. It codes for CASSLVGGGYGYTF.

The rearrangement joins TRBV7-6 to TRBJ2-2; D possibly corresponds to TRBD1 (6 bases). Germline V gene data show CDR1 as SGHVS and CDR2 as FNYEAQ. The CDR3 is 15 amino acids. V was clipped by 5 bases and J by 6 bases, with 16 bases between them. Here the CDR3 reads CASSRGLNRAGELFF. In nucleotides, the CDR3 is TGTGCCAGCAGCAGAGGACTTAACAGGGCCGGGGAGCTGTTTTTT.

There are many counts of this clonotype. The chain links TRBV6-6 to TRBJ1-1; 8 bases align to TRBD1. Per the germline V gene, CDR1 is MNHNY and CDR2 is SVGAGI (reference sequence). V trimming: 5 bases; J trimming: 3 bases; junction bases outside the gene matches: 2. The CDR3 sequence is 13 residues long. CDR3 residues: CASSADRDTEAFF. The CDR3 nucleotides read TGTGCCAGCAGTGCGGACAGGGACACTGAAGCTTTCTTT.